The 8 T cell receptor beta chains below were found in one sample sequenced in a study of a mutant IDH1 vaccine in newly diagnosed glioma. Generated by immunoSEQ multiplex PCR, the TCRdb table keeps only in-frame clones and is missing some. Counted here are about 52,000 clones, around three quarters occurring once; the ten biggest clones make up less than 5%. Their target antigens are unknown. As to time point: week 47, end of study. A single vaccine dose contained 300 ug of mutant IDH1 20-mer peptide, and topical imiquimod was used with it. Specimen: PBMCs, collected from a glioma patient whose treatment included an IDH1 peptide vaccine. The receptors derive from a woman aged 40 to 55 with glioma. Some clones in this sample may be carry-over from other donors' samples.

This clone was seen only a few times. The chain employs TRBV6-5 and TRBJ1-1; D possibly corresponds to TRBD1 (5 bases). The CDR3 loop spans 14 amino acids. Trimming pared 7 bases from V and 2 bases from J, leaving 14 bases between. In germline, CDR1 is MNHEY, CDR2 SVGAGI. CDR3 in amino acids: CASTWAGRNTEAFF. As DNA, the CDR3 is TGTGCCAGCACGTGGGCAGGGAGAAACACTGAAGCTTTCTTT.

The chain has TRBV5-1 and TRBJ2-4, with D perhaps TRBD1 (6 bases). The CDR3 consists of 14 residues. Germline loops: CDR1 SGHRS, CDR2 YFSETQ. The germline V and J ends were trimmed by 7 bases and 8 bases, with 19 bases remaining between them. Here the CDR3 reads CASGQYRETDIQYF. The CDR3 DNA reads as TGCGCCAGCGGCCAGTACAGGGAAACAGACATTCAGTACTTC.

The chain joins TRBV7-9 to TRBJ1-1; D is ambiguous. Trimming stripped 0 bases from V and 0 bases from J, with 5 bases between. Germline V gives CDR1 SEHNR, CDR2 FQNEAQ (reference sequence). The CDR3 totals 14 residues. The CDR3 is CASSLASVNTEAFF. The CDR3 DNA is TGTGCCAGCAGCTTAGCCAGCGTGAACACTGAAGCTTTCTTT.

The rearrangement uses TRBV9 and TRBJ1-5; unclear D gene. CDR3 length: 15 residues. With 2 bases removed from V and 1 base from J, the gap between germline ends came to 10 bases. Germline V gene lookup returns CDR1 SGDLS and CDR2 YYNGEE. CDR3 sequence reads: CASSVGGLSNQPQHF. The CDR3 nucleotides read TGTGCCAGCAGCGTCGGAGGGCTGAGCAATCAGCCCCAGCATTTT.

The chain couples TRBV6-1 to TRBJ1-5; no reliable D call. Trimming took off 6 bases at V and 0 bases at J, with 12 bases between the two ends. Germline-derived CDR1 and CDR2 are MNHNS and SASEGT. The CDR3 runs to 15 residues. CDR3 in DNA: TGTGCCAGCAGAGGGAAAGACTATAGCAATCAGCCCCAGCATTTT. It encodes CASRGKDYSNQPQHF.

The chain uses TRBV7-9 and TRBJ1-5, with 7 bases that match TRBD1. In germline, CDR1 is SEHNR, CDR2 FQNEAQ (reference sequence). The CDR3 consists of 15 residues. V lost 4 bases and J lost 0; bases outside the gene matches: 3. CDR3 sequence: CASSSTGDSNQPQHF. The CDR3 DNA reads TGTGCCAGCAGCTCCACAGGGGATAGCAATCAGCCCCAGCATTTT.

The V and J genes are TRBV4-1 and TRBJ1-6; the D is unclear. The CDR3 runs to 15 residues. Trimming removed 1 base from V and 5 bases from J, with 9 bases in between. From germline, CDR1 is MGHRA and CDR2 YSYEKL. CDR3 amino acids: CASSQGELNNSPLHF. CDR3 DNA: TGCGCCAGCAGCCAAGGGGAACTCAATAATTCACCCCTCCACTTT.

This sequence joins TRBV30 and TRBJ2-1; D not resolved. Germline V lookup: CDR1 GTSNPN, CDR2 SVGIG (reference sequence). CDR3 size: 14 residues. Trimming cost V 0 bases and J 9 bases, with 15 bases left between them. CDR3 sequence reads: CAWSVLAALGEQFF. Here the CDR3 DNA reads TGTGCCTGGAGTGTACTGGCGGCACTGGGTGAGCAGTTCTTC.